Sequencing of this T cell receptor (beta chain) was carried out in a study of blood T cell repertoires in COVID-19. Study overall: The United States, Italy and Spain provided the acute and convalescent COVID-19 samples.

The CDR3 consists of 15 residues. In germline, CDR1 is SGHRS, CDR2 YFSETQ. Trimming took 4 bases from V and 0 from J, leaving 12 bases between them. TCRdb keeps only in-frame clones here, not all; method: immunoSEQ multiplex PCR. The table lists tens of thousands of clones, around four fifths of them singletons. The J gene is TRBJ2-3, the V gene TRBV5-1, with D possibly TRBD1 on 6 matching bases. Sequenced input: peripheral blood. The source of this sequence is a man aged 45-65 years with active COVID-19. This CDR3 is CASSLWDKSTDTQYF. The CDR3 DNA reads TGCGCCAGCAGCCTCTGGGACAAGAGCACAGATACGCAGTATTTT.